The 2 T cell receptor beta chains in this list originate from one sample, sequenced in a study of T-cell memory formation after mild COVID-19. TCRdb re-called the 5' RACE reads with MiXCR, one entry per CDR3 protein. This table holds 530,000 or so distinct CDR3 sequences, 15% to 20% found once. The sample consisted of PBMCs or a T cell subset sorted from them (not recorded which). These TCRs come from an adult woman who had mild COVID-19 (a few samples of this study predate the infection). Cell type and time point are not known.

This clonotype has a handful of counts. The chain couples TRBV4-2 to TRBJ1-2, with D hard to call. V was cut by 0 bases and J by 5 bases, with 4 bases left in between. The CDR3 totals 12 residues. Germline CDR1 reads LGHNA; CDR2 reads YNFKEQ. The CDR3 bases are TGTGCCAGCAGCCAAGAGAAGTATGGCTACACCTTC. Translating gives CASSQEKYGYTF.

The chain carries TRBV21-1 and TRBJ2-1; the table's D gene call, TRBD2, was not cross checked with the DNA. TRBV21-1 represents a pseudogene. This CDR3 has 16 residues. The CDR3 bases are TGTGCCAGCAGCAAAGTCGGACTAGCGGACGACAATGAGCAGTTCTTC. Protein: CASSKVGLADDNEQFF.